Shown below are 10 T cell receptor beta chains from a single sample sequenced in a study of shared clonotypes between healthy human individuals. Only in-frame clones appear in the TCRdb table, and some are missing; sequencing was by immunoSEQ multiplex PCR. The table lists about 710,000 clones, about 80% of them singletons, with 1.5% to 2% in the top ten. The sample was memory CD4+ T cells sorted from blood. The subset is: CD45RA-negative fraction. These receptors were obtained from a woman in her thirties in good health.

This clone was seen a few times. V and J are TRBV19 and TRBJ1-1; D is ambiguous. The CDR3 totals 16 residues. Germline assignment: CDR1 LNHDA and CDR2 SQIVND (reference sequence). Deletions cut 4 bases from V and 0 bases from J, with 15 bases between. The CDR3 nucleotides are TGTGCCAGTAGTACTGCGGAGATGACGGTGAACACTGAAGCTTTCTTT. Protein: CASSTAEMTVNTEAFF.

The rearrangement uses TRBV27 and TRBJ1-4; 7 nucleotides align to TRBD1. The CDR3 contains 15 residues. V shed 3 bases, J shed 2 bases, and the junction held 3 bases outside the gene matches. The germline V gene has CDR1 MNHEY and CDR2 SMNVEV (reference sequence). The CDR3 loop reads CASSFFRGTNEKLFF. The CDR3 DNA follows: TGTGCCAGCAGTTTTTTCAGGGGGACTAATGAAAAACTGTTTTTT.

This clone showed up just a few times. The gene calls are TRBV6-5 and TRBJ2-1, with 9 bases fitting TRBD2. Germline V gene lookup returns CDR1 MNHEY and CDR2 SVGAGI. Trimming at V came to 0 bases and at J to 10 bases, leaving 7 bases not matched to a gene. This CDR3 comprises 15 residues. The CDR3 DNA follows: TGTGCCAGCAGTTACTCCCTAGCGGGAAGGAGGGAGCAGTTCTTC. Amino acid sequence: CASSYSLAGRREQFF.

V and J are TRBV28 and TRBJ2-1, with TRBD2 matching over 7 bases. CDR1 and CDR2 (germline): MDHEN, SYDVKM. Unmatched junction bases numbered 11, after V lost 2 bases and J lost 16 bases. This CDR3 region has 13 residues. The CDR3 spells CASSLGNPGLIFF. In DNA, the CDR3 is TGTGCCAGCAGTTTAGGCAATCCGGGACTAATATTCTTC.

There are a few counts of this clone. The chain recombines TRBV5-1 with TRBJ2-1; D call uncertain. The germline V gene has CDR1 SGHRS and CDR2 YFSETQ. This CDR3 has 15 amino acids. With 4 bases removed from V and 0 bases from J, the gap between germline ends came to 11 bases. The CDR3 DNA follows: TGCGCCAGCAGCCAAGACTGGAGCTCCTACAATGAGCAGTTCTTC. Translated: CASSQDWSSYNEQFF.

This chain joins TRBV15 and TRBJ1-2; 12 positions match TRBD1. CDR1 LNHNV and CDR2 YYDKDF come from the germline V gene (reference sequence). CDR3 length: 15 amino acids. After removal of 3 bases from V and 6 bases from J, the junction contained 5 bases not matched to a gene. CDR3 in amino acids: CATSRKGTGGHGYTF. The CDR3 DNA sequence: TGTGCCACCAGCAGGAAAGGGACAGGGGGCCATGGCTACACCTTC.

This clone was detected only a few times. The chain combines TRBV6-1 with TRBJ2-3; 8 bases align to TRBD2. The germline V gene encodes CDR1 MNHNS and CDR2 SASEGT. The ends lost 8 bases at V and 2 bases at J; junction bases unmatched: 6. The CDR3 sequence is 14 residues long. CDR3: CASHTAGVTDTQYF. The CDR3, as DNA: TGTGCCAGCCACACAGCGGGAGTCACAGATACGCAGTATTTT.

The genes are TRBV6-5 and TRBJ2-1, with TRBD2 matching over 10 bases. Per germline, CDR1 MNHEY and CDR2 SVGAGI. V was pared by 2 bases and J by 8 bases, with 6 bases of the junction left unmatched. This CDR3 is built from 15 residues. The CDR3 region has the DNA TGTGCCAGCAGTTACGACGGACTAGCGGTCGATGAGCAGTTCTTC. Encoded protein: CASSYDGLAVDEQFF.

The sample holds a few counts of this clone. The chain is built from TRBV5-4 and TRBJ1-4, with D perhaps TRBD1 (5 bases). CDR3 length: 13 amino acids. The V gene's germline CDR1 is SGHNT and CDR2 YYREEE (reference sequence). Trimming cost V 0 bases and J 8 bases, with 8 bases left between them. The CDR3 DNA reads TGTGCCAGCAGCTTGGGAGGGGAAGAAAAACTGTTTTTT. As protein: CASSLGGEEKLFF.

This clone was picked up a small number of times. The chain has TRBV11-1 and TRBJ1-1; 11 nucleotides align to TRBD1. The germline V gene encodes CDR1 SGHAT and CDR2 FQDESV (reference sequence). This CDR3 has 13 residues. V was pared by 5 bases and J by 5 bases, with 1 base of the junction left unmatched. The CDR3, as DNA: TGTGCCAGCAGCAGGGACAGGGGGACTGAAGCTTTCTTT. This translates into CASSRDRGTEAFF.